This T cell receptor (beta chain) was captured by sequencing in a study of cytomegalovirus exposure and HLA in healthy donors. As regards this clone: Antigen unknown.

Regarding the study as a whole: In a later analysis, V- and J-gene trimming of beta chains associated with a DCLRE1C missense variant, replicated independently. Cytomegalovirus-associated status was assigned to roughly 160 TCR beta chains. In a later analysis, compared with equally common non-associated chains, HLA-associated beta chains were more expanded. A likely sequencing artifact accounted for one observed cluster of highly shared sequence variants.

V shed 4 bases, J shed 0 bases, and the junction held 12 bases outside the gene matches. The CDR3 is made up of 17 amino acids. Germline V gene sequence: CDR1 SGHVS, CDR2 FQNEAQ. The PCR had 60 Vbeta and 13 Jbeta primers. Libraries were prepared by immunoSEQ multiplex PCR; TCRdb keeps only in-frame clonotypes and omits some of them. The sample lists just over 70,000 clones, about 74% occurring once. The TCR sequence derives from a human donor in good health. The rearrangement uses TRBV7-8 and TRBJ2-7; the match to TRBD1 covers 7 bases. Material for sequencing was PBMCs. CDR3: CASSSGPSRGSSYEQYF. CDR3 nucleotides: TGTGCCAGCAGCTCCGGACCGAGCAGGGGGTCCTCCTACGAGCAGTACTTC. Supplemented by reference TRBV7-8 and TRBJ2-7, the full variable domain reads GAGVSQSPRYKVAKRGQDVALRCDPISGHVSLFWYQQALGQGPEFLTYFQNEAQLDKSGLPSDRFFAERPEGSVSTLKIQRTQQEDSAVYLCASSSGPSRGSSYEQYFGPGTRLTVT.